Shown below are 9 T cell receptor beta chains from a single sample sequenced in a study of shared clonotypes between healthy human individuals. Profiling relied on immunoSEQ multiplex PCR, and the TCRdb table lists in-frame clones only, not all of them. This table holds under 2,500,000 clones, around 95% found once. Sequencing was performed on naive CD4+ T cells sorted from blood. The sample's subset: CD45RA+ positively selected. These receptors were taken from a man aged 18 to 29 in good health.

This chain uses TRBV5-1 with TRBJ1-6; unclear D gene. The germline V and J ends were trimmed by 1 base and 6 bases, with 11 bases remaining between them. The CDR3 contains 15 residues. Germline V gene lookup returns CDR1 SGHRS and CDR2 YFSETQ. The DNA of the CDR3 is TGCGCCAGCAGCTTGAATCCGGGGTCTAATTCACCCCTCCACTTT. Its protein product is CASSLNPGSNSPLHF. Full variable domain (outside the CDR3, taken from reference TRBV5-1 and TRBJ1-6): KAGVTQTPRYLIKTRGQQVTLSCSPISGHRSVSWYQQTPGQGLQFLFEYFSETQRNKGNFPGRFSGRQFSNSRSEMNVSTLELGDSALYLCASSLNPGSNSPLHFGNGTRLTVT.

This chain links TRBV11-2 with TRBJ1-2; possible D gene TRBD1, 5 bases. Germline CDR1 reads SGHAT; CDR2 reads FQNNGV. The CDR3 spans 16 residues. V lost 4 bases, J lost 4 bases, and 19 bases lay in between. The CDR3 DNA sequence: TGTGCCAGCAGCTCGGGGAGGTCCGGGACTTTCTATGGCTACACCTTC. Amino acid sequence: CASSSGRSGTFYGYTF.

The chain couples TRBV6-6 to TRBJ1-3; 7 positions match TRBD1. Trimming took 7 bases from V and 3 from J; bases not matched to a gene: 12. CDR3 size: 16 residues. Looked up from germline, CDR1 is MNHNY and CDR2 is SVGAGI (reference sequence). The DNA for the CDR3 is TGTGCCAGCACAGACATCCAGGGGGTTAATGGAAACACCATATATTTT. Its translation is CASTDIQGVNGNTIYF.

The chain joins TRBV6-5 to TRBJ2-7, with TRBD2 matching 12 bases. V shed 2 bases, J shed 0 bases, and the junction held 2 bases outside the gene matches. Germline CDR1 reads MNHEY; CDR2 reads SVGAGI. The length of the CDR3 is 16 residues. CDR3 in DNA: TGTGCCAGCAGTTACCGACTAGCGGGAGCCTCCTACGAGCAGTACTTC. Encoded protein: CASSYRLAGASYEQYF.

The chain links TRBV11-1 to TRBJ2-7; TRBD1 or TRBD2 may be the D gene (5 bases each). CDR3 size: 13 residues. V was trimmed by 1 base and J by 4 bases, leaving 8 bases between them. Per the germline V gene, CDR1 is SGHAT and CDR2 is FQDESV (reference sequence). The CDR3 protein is CASSLVEGYEQYF. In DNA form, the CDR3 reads TGTGCCAGCAGCTTAGTTGAGGGGTACGAGCAGTACTTC. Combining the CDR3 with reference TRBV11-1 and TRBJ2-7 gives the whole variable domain EAEVAQSPRYKITEKSQAVAFWCDPISGHATLYWYRQILGQGPELLVQFQDESVVDDSQLPKDRFSAERLKGVDSTLKIQPAELGDSAMYLCASSLVEGYEQYFGPGTRLTVT.

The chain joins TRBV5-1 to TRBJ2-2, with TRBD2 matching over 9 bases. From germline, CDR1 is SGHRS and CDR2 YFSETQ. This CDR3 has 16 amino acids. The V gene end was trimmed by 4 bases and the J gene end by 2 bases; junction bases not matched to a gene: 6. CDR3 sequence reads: CASSPRTSVNTGELFF. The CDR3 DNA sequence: TGCGCCAGCAGCCCTAGGACTAGCGTAAACACCGGGGAGCTGTTTTTT.

The CDR3 DNA follows: TGTGCCTGGGGGGACTACAATGAGCAGTTCTTC. Protein: CAWGDYNEQFF. This chain joins TRBV30 and TRBJ2-1; D remains unclear. The CDR3 is 11 amino acids. Germline assignment: CDR1 GTSNPN and CDR2 SVGIG (reference sequence). The V gene lost 5 bases and the J gene lost 3 bases, with 5 bases spanning the gap. The variable domain in full, completed from reference TRBV30 and TRBJ2-1, reads SQTIHQWPATLVQPVGSPLSLECTVEGTSNPNLYWYRQAAGRGLQLLFYSVGIGQISSEVPQNLSASRPQDRQFILSSKKLLLSDSGFYLCAWGDYNEQFFGPGTRLTVL.

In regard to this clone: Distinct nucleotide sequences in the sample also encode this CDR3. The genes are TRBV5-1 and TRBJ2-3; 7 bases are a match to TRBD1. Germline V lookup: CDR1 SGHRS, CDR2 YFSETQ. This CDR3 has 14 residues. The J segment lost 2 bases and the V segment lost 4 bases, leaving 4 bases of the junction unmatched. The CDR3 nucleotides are TGCGCCAGCAGCCCTGGACAGGTCACAGATACGCAGTATTTT. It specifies CASSPGQVTDTQYF.

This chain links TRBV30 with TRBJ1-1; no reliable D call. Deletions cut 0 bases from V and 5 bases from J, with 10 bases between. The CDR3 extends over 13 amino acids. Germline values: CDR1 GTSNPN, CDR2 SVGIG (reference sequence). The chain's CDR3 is CAWSVLEGTEAFF. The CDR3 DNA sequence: TGTGCCTGGAGTGTACTGGAAGGAACTGAAGCTTTCTTT. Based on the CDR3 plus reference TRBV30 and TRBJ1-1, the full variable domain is SQTIHQWPATLVQPVGSPLSLECTVEGTSNPNLYWYRQAAGRGLQLLFYSVGIGQISSEVPQNLSASRPQDRQFILSSKKLLLSDSGFYLCAWSVLEGTEAFFGQGTRLTVV.